These 20 T cell receptor beta chains share one sample of origin, sequenced in a study of T cells in Graves' hyperthyroidism and ophthalmopathy (dated by TCRdb to about 2019). Preparation of the library involved multiplex PCR. These reads were obtained on an Illumina HiSeq 2000. Amplification of TCR beta CDR3 regions was carried out from RNA transcripts. For the first round of RT-PCR on the TCR CDR3, the HTBI primer set was used together with the Qiagen OneStep RT-PCR kit. Using fastp trimming at Q25 and MiXCR clonotype assembly, TCRdb reanalyzed the public sequencing data and kept in-frame beta chains. Under each unique CDR3 protein, matching rows form one entry showing the most common genes and DNA. The sample table records more than 500,000 distinct CDR3 sequences; 15% to 20% of these occur just once. The leading ten clones occupy approximately 30% of the sample. Sequencing was carried out using blood. The receptors shown here come from a woman aged 25 to 39 with Graves' ophthalmopathy.

A note on this clonotype: The junction and the germline gene differ at one end; a read error may be behind it. The chain joins TRBV6-1 to TRBJ2-5, with TRBD2 matching over 9 bases. CDR1 MNHNS and CDR2 SASEGT come from the germline V gene. The length of the CDR3 is 20 residues. This CDR3 is CAGSEDRFEWVAGDQETQYF. The CDR3 DNA is TGTGCCGGCAGTGAAGATAGGTTTGAGTGGGTAGCGGGAGACCAAGAGACCCAGTACTTC.

The DNA for the CDR3 is TGTGCCAGCAGCCCTGCCCAGTATGGCTACACCTTC. This encodes CASSPAQYGYTF. This chain joins TRBV7-2 and TRBJ1-2, with D unresolved. The length of the CDR3 is 12 residues. The V end was cut by 5 bases, the J end by 5 bases, with 9 bases between. The germline CDR1 and CDR2 sequences are SGHTA and FQGNSA.

In its sample, this clonotype was seen many times. The chain is built from TRBV3-1 and TRBJ2-1; D is uncertain. V was pared by 1 base and J by 11 bases, with 12 bases between. The CDR3 is made up of 13 amino acids. The V gene's germline CDR1 is LGHDT and CDR2 YNNKEL (reference sequence). This CDR3 reads CASSQASRAQQFF. DNA of the CDR3: TGTGCCAGCAGCCAAGCTTCTCGGGCCCAGCAGTTCTTC.

This clonotype appeared a single time. This chain joins TRBV20-1 and TRBJ2-1; 13 bases fit TRBD2. CDR1 DFQATT and CDR2 SNEGSKA come from the germline V gene (reference sequence). The CDR3 loop spans 14 amino acids. The J segment lost 8 bases and the V segment lost 4 bases, leaving 5 bases of the junction unmatched. CDR3 in amino acids: CSATGLAGADEQFF. CDR3 sequence (DNA): TGCAGTGCTACCGGACTAGCGGGAGCCGATGAGCAGTTCTTC.

This clonotype was picked up a small number of times. This chain links TRBV24-1 with TRBJ1-1; perhaps TRBD1 as D (6 bases). The CDR3 totals 15 residues. In germline, CDR1 is KGHDR, CDR2 SFDVKD. Trimming stripped 2 bases from V and 3 bases from J, with 12 bases between. CDR3 protein: CATSDSGGQYTEAFF. The CDR3 DNA sequence: TGTGCCACCAGTGATTCGGGGGGGCAATACACTGAAGCTTTCTTT.

The V call is TRBV19, the J call TRBJ1-5; 9 nucleotides match TRBD1. The V and J ends lost 8 bases and 2 bases, in that order; junction bases with no gene match: 13. Germline V gene sequence: CDR1 LNHDA, CDR2 SQIVND (reference sequence). The CDR3 runs to 17 residues. The CDR3 loop reads CASRRGTGQRGNQPQHF. Here the CDR3 DNA reads TGTGCCAGTCGCCGAGGGACAGGGCAAAGGGGCAATCAGCCCCAGCATTTT.

This clonotype was found many times. The chain is built from TRBV5-1 and TRBJ2-2; D may be TRBD1 or TRBD2 (5 bases each). The CDR3 has 15 residues. CDR1 is SGHRS, CDR2 YFSETQ, per germline. V was shortened by 5 bases and J by 0 bases, with 11 bases between the two germline ends. Written as DNA, the CDR3 is TGCGCCAGCAGTCCCGGGGCGGCGAACACCGGGGAGCTGTTTTTT. This codes for CASSPGAANTGELFF.

V gene TRBV6-2 or TRBV6-3 combines with J gene TRBJ2-3; TRBD2 agrees at 8 bases. After removal of 8 bases from V and 0 bases from J, the junction contained 25 bases not matched to a gene. The CDR3 consists of 21 residues. Germline loops: CDR1 MNHEY, CDR2 SVGEGT. CDR3 region: CASRAGAFLWGTKSSTDTQYF. In DNA form, the CDR3 reads TGTGCCAGCCGAGCGGGAGCCTTTTTATGGGGGACCAAATCTAGCACAGATACGCAGTATTTT.

Written as DNA, the CDR3 is TGTGCCACCAGTGACCCTAGCGGGAGTCACGAGACCCAGTACTTC. It is translated as CATSDPSGSHETQYF. The chain recombines TRBV24-1 with TRBJ2-5; 10 bases are a match to TRBD2. CDR1 is KGHDR, CDR2 SFDVKD, per germline. V was pared by 4 bases and J by 5 bases, with 6 bases of the junction left unmatched. The CDR3 spans 15 residues.

This clonotype was counted ten times or more. This rearrangement joins TRBV27 to TRBJ2-3; 7 bases align to TRBD2. Per the germline V gene, CDR1 is MNHEY and CDR2 is SMNVEV (reference sequence). Trimming cost V 8 bases and J 2 bases; bases outside gene matches: 16. The CDR3 runs 17 residues. The CDR3: CASCIAGDAHLTDTQYF. CDR3 coding DNA: TGTGCCAGCTGTATAGCGGGTGACGCCCATCTCACAGATACGCAGTATTTT.

This clonotype was picked up many times. V gene TRBV2 combines with J gene TRBJ2-1, with D unclear. With 7 bases removed from V and 2 bases from J, the gap between germline ends came to 15 bases. Germline loops: CDR1 SNHLY, CDR2 FYNNEI. The CDR3 contains 15 residues. CDR3 DNA: TGTGCCAGCAATCCCGACCCGGTCGCCTACAATGAGCAGTTCTTC. Translated, it gives CASNPDPVAYNEQFF.

On this clonotype: This sequence may be a read error, since a much larger clone differs from it by one base. This is likely a read error, given that the CDR3 carries no conserved phenylalanine or tryptophan at its end. V usage is TRBV14 and J usage is TRBJ2-7, with TRBD2 matching 10 bases. This CDR3 is built from 18 residues. Trimming removed 0 bases from V and 1 base from J; junction bases left unmatched: 9. Germline V gives CDR1 SGHDN, CDR2 FVKESK. The CDR3 reads CASSQEGIAGGMSYEQYS. The CDR3 region has the DNA TGTGCCAGCAGCCAAGAGGGCATAGCGGGAGGAATGTCCTACGAGCAGTACTCC.

This clonotype showed up many times. V usage is TRBV7-8 and J usage is TRBJ2-7, with 11 bases that match TRBD2. CDR1 is SGHVS, CDR2 FQNEAQ, per germline. The CDR3 is made up of 15 amino acids. The junction had 5 bases not matched to a gene; V was cut back by 3 bases and J by 4 bases. The CDR3 protein is CASSLPGTSGYEQYF. CDR3 coding DNA: TGTGCCAGCAGCTTGCCCGGGACTAGCGGTTACGAGCAGTACTTC.

There are many counts of this clonotype. V and J are TRBV24-1 and TRBJ2-5; 14 nucleotides align to TRBD2. V lost 2 bases and J lost 4; bases outside the gene matches: 5. CDR3 length equals 17 residues. The germline V gene has CDR1 KGHDR and CDR2 SFDVKD. Here the CDR3 DNA reads TGTGCCACCAGTGATTCGGCGGGACTAGCGGGAGTAGAGACCCAGTACTTC. This gives the protein CATSDSAGLAGVETQYF.

The J gene is TRBJ1-3, the V gene TRBV10-3; D call uncertain. Germline assignment: CDR1 ENHRY and CDR2 SYGVKD. CDR3 size: 16 residues. With 0 bases removed from V and 7 bases from J, the gap between germline ends came to 16 bases. The CDR3 sequence is CAISESGGVSSNTIYF. The CDR3 DNA reads TGTGCCATCAGTGAGTCAGGCGGCGTCTCATCCAACACCATATATTTT.

This clonotype was seen ten or more times. The DNA of the CDR3 is TGCGCCAGCAGCTTGGAAGGGGGGATTGGCGCTGAAGCTTTCTTT. It codes for CASSLEGGIGAEAFF. V and J are TRBV5-1 and TRBJ1-1; possibly TRBD1 for D (6 bases). From germline, CDR1 is SGHRS and CDR2 YFSETQ. This CDR3 has 15 amino acids. The ends were cut back, 0 bases at V and 6 bases at J, with 15 bases in the middle.

The rearrangement links TRBV4-3 to TRBJ2-7; the D gene is possibly TRBD1 (5 bases). This CDR3 has 15 residues. Germline V lookup: CDR1 LGHNA, CDR2 YSLEER. Trimming took off 0 bases at V and 0 bases at J, with 9 bases between the two ends. In DNA form, the CDR3 reads TGCGCCAGCAGCCAAGACGCAGGGCTCTCCTACGAGCAGTACTTC. It specifies CASSQDAGLSYEQYF.

Many counts were recorded for this clonotype. The CDR3 region has the DNA TGTGCCAGCGAAACGCAGGGGGCTTTAGAAGCTTTCTTT. Amino acids: CASETQGALEAFF. The genes are TRBV28 and TRBJ1-1, with TRBD1 matching over 8 bases. The trim removed 8 bases at V and 8 bases at J, leaving 10 bases unmatched. The germline V gene has CDR1 MDHEN and CDR2 SYDVKM. This CDR3 is 13 amino acids long. The whole variable domain, filled in from reference TRBV28 and TRBJ1-1, reads DVKVTQSSRYLVKRTGEKVFLECVQDMDHENMFWYRQDPGLGLRLIYFSYDVKMKEKGDIPEGYSVSREKKERFSLILESASTNQTSMYLCASETQGALEAFFGQGTRLTVV.

This clonotype was seen many times. The chain combines TRBV6-2 or TRBV6-3 with TRBJ1-1, with D perhaps matching TRBD1 (5 bases). There are 15 residues in the CDR3. V was cut by 0 bases and J by 4 bases, with 12 bases left in between. The germline V gene has CDR1 MNHEY and CDR2 SVGEGT. The CDR3 nucleotides are TGTGCCAGCAGTTACTCGCCAGGGTTGAGCACTGAAGCTTTCTTT. Residues: CASSYSPGLSTEAFF.

This clonotype was counted between two and nine times. Here the CDR3 reads CAISESLGYTF. For the CDR3, the DNA is TGTGCCATCAGTGAGTCGCTTGGCTACACCTTC. The rearrangement uses TRBV10-3 and TRBJ1-2; D unresolved. Trimming cost V 0 bases and J 7 bases, with 3 bases left between them. The CDR3 contains 11 residues. The germline V gene has CDR1 ENHRY and CDR2 SYGVKD.